The entry that follows covers one TCR beta chain sequence. Authors' processing steps: It was from reference gene primer amplification that nucleated cell counts were estimated. The table came from immunoSEQ multiplex PCR; TCRdb's copy has only in-frame clones and leaves some out. V, J and clone size reflect that table, while D and trimming were determined from the DNA. The sample has under 85,000 clones, around 90% seen once; the top ten hold 7.3%. These data originate in a study of blood T cell repertoires in COVID-19. About the study: Acute-phase and convalescent COVID-19 samples originated in the United States, Italy and Spain. PBMCs, B-cell-depleted T cells, or T cells provided the cDNA or gDNA that made up the material.

CDR1 is SGHAT, CDR2 FQNNGV, per germline. The V end lost 2 bases, the J end lost 11 bases, and 13 bases lay between the germline ends. The CDR3 is 14 amino acids. The chain couples TRBV11-2 to TRBJ1-6; D remains unclear. This sequence was found in a man in his 70s with acute or convalescent COVID-19. The sample comprised peripheral blood. In DNA, the CDR3 is TGTGCCAGCAGCTTATATTACCCCGGGGCACCCCTCCACTTT. Translating it yields CASSLYYPGAPLHF.